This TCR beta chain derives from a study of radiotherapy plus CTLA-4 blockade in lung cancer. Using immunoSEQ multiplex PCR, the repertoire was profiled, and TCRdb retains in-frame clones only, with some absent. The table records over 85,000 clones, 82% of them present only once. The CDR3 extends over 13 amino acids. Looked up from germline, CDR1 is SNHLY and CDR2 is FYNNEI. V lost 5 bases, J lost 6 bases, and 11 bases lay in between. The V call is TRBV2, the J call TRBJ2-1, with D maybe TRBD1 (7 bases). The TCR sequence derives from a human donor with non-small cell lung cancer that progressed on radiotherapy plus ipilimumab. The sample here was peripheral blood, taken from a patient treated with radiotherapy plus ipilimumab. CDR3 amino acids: CASSRQGGNEQFF. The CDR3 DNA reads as TGTGCCAGCAGTCGACAGGGAGGCAATGAGCAGTTCTTC.